This T cell receptor beta chain derives from a study of OX40 agonist ivuxolimab in advanced cancers. Study background: Anti-PD-1, anti-PD-L1 or anti-CTLA-4 therapy given earlier was allowed, and about 38% had some.

The V end lost 0 bases, the J end lost 1 base, and 10 bases lay between the germline ends. From germline, CDR1 is SGHRS and CDR2 YFSETQ. This CDR3 comprises 15 residues. Study-wide results and limits: The specificity for antigen of the expanded peripheral T cells was not determined. A proportion of nonresponders additionally exhibited low normalized T-cell clonal expansion.

Method: immunoSEQ multiplex PCR; TCRdb's copy keeps in-frame clones and lacks some. The data contain under 95,000 clones, about 92% of them seen just once; the ten biggest clones take up approximately 0.19%. With respect to this clone: Its target is not known.

The genes are TRBV5-1 and TRBJ1-2; weak D call: TRBD1 (5 bases). The sample consisted of CD4+ or CD8+ T cells sorted from blood, taken in a trial of the OX40 agonist ivuxolimab. This TCR was sampled from an adult with an advanced solid tumor such as melanoma, head and neck, liver or kidney cancer. The CDR3 DNA reads as TGCGCCAGCAGCTTGGGGACATCTCTTAACTATGGCTACACCTTC. This encodes CASSLGTSLNYGYTF.